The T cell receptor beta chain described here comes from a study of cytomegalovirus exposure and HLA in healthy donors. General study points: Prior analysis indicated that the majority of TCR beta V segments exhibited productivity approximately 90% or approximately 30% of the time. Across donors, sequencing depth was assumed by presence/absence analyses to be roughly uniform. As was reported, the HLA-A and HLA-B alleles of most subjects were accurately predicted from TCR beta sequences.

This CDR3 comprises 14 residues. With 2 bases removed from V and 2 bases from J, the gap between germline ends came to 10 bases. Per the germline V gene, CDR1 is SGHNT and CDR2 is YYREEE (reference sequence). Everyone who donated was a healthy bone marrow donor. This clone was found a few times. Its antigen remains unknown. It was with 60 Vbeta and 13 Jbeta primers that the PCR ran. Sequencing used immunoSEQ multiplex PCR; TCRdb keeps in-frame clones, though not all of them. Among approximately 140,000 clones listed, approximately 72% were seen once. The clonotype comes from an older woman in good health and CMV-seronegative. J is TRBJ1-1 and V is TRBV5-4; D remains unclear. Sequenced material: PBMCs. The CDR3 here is CASSLRGGNTEAFF. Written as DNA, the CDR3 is TGTGCCAGCAGCTTACGCGGCGGAAACACTGAAGCTTTCTTT.